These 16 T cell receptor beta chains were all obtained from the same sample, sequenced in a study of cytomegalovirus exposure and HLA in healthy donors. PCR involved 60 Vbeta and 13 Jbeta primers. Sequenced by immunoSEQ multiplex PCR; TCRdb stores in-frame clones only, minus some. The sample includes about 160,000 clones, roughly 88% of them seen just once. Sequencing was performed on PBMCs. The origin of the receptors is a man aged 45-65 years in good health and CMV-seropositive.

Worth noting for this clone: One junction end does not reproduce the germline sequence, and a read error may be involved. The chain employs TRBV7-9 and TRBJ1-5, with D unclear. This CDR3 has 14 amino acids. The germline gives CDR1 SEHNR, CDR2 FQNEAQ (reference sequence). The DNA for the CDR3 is TGTTCCAGCAGCCTGGGGAGTGGTGGTCAGCCCCAGCATTTT. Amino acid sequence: CSSSLGSGGQPQHF.

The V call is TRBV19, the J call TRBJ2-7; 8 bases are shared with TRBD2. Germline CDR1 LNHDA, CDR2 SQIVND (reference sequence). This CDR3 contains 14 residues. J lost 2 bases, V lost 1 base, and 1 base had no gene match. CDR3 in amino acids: CASSIAGGPYEQYV. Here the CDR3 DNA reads TGTGCCAGTAGTATAGCGGGAGGGCCCTACGAGCAGTACGTC.

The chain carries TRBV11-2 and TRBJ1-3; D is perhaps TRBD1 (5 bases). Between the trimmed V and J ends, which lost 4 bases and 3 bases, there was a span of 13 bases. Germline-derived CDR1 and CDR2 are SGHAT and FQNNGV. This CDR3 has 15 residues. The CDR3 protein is CASSSSKGVGNTIYF. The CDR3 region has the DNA TGTGCCAGCAGCTCCTCCAAAGGGGTTGGAAACACCATATATTTT.

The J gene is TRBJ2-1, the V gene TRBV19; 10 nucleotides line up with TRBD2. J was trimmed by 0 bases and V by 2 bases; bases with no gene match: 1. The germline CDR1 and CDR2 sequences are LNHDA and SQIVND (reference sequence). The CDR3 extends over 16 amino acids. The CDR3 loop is CASSIRTSGSYNEQFF. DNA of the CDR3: TGTGCCAGTAGTATACGGACTAGCGGCTCCTACAATGAGCAGTTCTTC.

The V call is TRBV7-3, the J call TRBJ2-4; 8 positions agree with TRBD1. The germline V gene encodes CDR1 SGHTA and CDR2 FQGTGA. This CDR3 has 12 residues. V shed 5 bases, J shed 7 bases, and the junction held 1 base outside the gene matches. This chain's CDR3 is CASSGDRNIQYF. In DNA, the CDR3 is TGTGCCAGCAGCGGGGACAGGAACATTCAGTACTTC.

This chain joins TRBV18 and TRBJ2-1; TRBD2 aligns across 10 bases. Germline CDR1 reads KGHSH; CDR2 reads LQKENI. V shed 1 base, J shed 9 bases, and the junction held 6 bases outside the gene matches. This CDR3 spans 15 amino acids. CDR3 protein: CASSPRTSGVGEQFF. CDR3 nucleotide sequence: TGTGCCAGCTCACCACGAACTAGCGGGGTGGGTGAGCAGTTCTTC.

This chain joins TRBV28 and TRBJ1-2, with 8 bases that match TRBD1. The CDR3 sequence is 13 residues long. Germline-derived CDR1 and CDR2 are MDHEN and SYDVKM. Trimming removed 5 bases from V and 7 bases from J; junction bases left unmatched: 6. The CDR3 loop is CASSLDRGGGYTF. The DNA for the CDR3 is TGTGCCAGCAGTCTCGACAGGGGTGGTGGCTACACCTTC.

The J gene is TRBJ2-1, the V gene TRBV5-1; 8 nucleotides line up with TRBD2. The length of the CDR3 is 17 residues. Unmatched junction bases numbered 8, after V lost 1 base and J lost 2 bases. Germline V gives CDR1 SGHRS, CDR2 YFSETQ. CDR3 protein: CASSLSPGGGPYNEQFF. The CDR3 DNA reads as TGCGCCAGCAGCTTGAGTCCGGGGGGGGGCCCCTACAATGAGCAGTTCTTC.

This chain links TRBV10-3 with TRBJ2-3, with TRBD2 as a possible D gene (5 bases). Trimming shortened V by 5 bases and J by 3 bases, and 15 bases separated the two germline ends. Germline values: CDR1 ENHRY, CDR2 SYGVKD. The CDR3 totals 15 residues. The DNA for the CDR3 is TGTGCCATCAGTCCTTCTAGCTTTGGAACAGATACGCAGTATTTT. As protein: CAISPSSFGTDTQYF.

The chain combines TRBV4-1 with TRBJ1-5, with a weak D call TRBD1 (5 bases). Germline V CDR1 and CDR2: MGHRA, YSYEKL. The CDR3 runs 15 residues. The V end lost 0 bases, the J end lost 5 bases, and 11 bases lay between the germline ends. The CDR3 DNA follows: TGCGCCAGCAGCCAAGAGACGGGGGGGGATCAGCCCCAGCATTTT. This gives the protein CASSQETGGDQPQHF.

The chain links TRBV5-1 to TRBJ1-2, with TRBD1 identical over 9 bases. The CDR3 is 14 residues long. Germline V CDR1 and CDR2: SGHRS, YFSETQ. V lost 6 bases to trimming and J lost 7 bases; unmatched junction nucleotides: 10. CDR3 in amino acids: CASTRRQGEGGYTF. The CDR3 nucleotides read TGCGCCAGCACCCGAAGACAGGGGGAGGGTGGCTACACCTTC. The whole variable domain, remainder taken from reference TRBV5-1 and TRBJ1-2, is KAGVTQTPRYLIKTRGQQVTLSCSPISGHRSVSWYQQTPGQGLQFLFEYFSETQRNKGNFPGRFSGRQFSNSRSEMNVSTLELGDSALYLCASTRRQGEGGYTFGSGTRLTVV.

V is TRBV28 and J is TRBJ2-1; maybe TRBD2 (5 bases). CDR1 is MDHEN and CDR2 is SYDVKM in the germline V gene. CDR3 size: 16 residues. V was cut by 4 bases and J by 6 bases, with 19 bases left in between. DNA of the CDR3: TGTGCCAGCAGTTCCCCTCGGGGTTCTAGTCGCAATGAGCAGTTCTTC. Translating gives CASSSPRGSSRNEQFF.

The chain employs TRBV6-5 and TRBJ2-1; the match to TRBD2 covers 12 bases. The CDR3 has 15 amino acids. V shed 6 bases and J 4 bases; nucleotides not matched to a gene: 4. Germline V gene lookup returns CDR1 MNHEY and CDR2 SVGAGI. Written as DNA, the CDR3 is TGTGCCAGCAGCCTACTAGCGGGAGGATACAATGAGCAGTTCTTC. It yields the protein CASSLLAGGYNEQFF.

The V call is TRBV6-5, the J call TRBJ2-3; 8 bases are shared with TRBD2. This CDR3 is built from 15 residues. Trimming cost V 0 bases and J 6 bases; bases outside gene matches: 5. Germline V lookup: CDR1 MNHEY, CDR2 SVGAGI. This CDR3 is CASSYSGGGRDTQYF. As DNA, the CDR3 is TGTGCCAGCAGTTACTCCGGCGGGGGGAGGGATACGCAGTATTTT.

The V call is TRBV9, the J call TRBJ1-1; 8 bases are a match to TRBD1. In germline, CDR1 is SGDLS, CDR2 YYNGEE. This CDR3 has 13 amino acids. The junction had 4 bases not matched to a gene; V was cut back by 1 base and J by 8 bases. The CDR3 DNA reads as TGTGCCAGCAGCGTAACTAGGACAGGGGAAGCTTTCTTT. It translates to CASSVTRTGEAFF.

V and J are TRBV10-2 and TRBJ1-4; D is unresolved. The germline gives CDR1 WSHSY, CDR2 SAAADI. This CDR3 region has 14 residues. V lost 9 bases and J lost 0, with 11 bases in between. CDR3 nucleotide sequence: TGCGCCAGTAAAAGTCAGGCAACTAATGAAAAACTGTTTTTT. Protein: CASKSQATNEKLFF.